Below, 15 T cell receptor beta chains from the same sample are listed, as sequenced in a study of blood T cell repertoires in COVID-19. The repertoire was sequenced with immunoSEQ multiplex PCR; TCRdb's copy has only in-frame clones and lacks some. The data contain more than 35,000 clones, 88% of them singletons. The sample consisted of peripheral blood. Receptors originate from a human donor in a cohort sampled during active COVID-19.

The chain joins TRBV14 to TRBJ1-2, with 8 bases identical to TRBD1. V was clipped by 4 bases and J by 7 bases; unmatched bases: 11. This CDR3 has 15 residues. Germline V gene lookup returns CDR1 SGHDN and CDR2 FVKESK. The CDR3 is CASSPDRGLSGGYTF. The CDR3 DNA sequence: TGTGCCAGCAGCCCCGACAGGGGTCTGAGCGGTGGCTACACCTTC.

This chain uses TRBV5-6 with TRBJ1-1, with 8 bases matching TRBD1. The CDR3 covers 17 residues. The germline CDR1 and CDR2 sequences are SGHDT and YYEEEE. With V trimmed by 5 bases and J by 4 bases, 16 bases remained unmatched. The CDR3 region has the DNA TGTGCCAGCAGTCCCCTAGGACAGGGTGGGTTGAGCACTGAAGCTTTCTTT. Amino acids: CASSPLGQGGLSTEAFF.

The chain is built from TRBV27 and TRBJ2-3, with D possibly TRBD1 on 5 matching bases. The germline V gene has CDR1 MNHEY and CDR2 SMNVEV (reference sequence). V lost 6 bases, J lost 4 bases, and 14 bases lay in between. This CDR3 is 14 amino acids long. The chain's CDR3 is CASRGSWGPDTQYF. The CDR3 nucleotides read TGTGCCAGCAGGGGGTCGTGGGGCCCAGATACGCAGTATTTT.

The chain employs TRBV27 and TRBJ2-2; 9 nucleotides match TRBD2. The CDR3 totals 15 residues. From germline, CDR1 is MNHEY and CDR2 SMNVEV (reference sequence). The V segment lost 3 bases and the J segment 7 bases; nucleotides outside the gene matches: 6. The chain's CDR3 is CASSFSRSGGGELFF. The DNA of the CDR3 is TGTGCCAGCAGTTTCTCGCGTAGCGGGGGCGGGGAGCTGTTTTTT.

The chain joins TRBV5-1 to TRBJ2-1; 11 nucleotides match TRBD2. CDR3 length: 16 amino acids. J was trimmed by 5 bases and V by 4 bases; bases with no gene match: 8. Germline V gene lookup returns CDR1 SGHRS and CDR2 YFSETQ. CDR3 in amino acids: CASSRRTSGSDNEQFF. DNA for the CDR3: TGCGCCAGCAGCCGTAGAACTAGCGGGAGCGACAATGAGCAGTTCTTC.

This sequence joins TRBV9 and TRBJ2-1, with 12 positions matching TRBD2. The germline CDR1 and CDR2 sequences are SGDLS and YYNGEE. This CDR3 comprises 19 residues. The ends lost 0 bases at V and 0 bases at J; junction bases unmatched: 7. CDR3 protein: CASSVGLAGGRSSYNEQFF. As DNA, the CDR3 is TGTGCCAGCAGCGTAGGGCTAGCGGGAGGGAGGAGCTCCTACAATGAGCAGTTCTTC.

V and J are TRBV24-1 and TRBJ1-4; D not certain. Looked up from germline, CDR1 is KGHDR and CDR2 is SFDVKD. The CDR3 extends over 15 amino acids. Trimming removed 4 bases from V and 6 bases from J, with 14 bases in between. In DNA form, the CDR3 reads TGTGCCACCAGTGAAAACAACTCGGGAGATGAAAAACTGTTTTTT. It translates to CATSENNSGDEKLFF.

The rearrangement uses TRBV3-1 (or the pseudogene TRBV3-2) and TRBJ2-1; 7 positions agree with TRBD2. After removal of 3 bases from V and 2 bases from J, the junction contained 4 bases not matched to a gene. The CDR3 consists of 15 residues. CDR1 is LGHDT, CDR2 YNNKEL, per germline (reference sequence). The CDR3 DNA sequence: TGTGCCAGCAGCCAGAGACTAGCAACCTACAATGAGCAGTTCTTC. Protein product: CASSQRLATYNEQFF.

The V and J genes are TRBV6-1 and TRBJ2-2; the match to TRBD2 covers 8 bases. The germline gives CDR1 MNHNS, CDR2 SASEGT. Trimming removed 2 bases from V and 6 bases from J; junction bases left unmatched: 8. The CDR3 length is 16 residues. CDR3 residues: CASSESGSGISGELFF. Here the CDR3 DNA reads TGTGCCAGCAGTGAATCAGGTAGCGGGATCTCCGGGGAGCTGTTTTTT.

This clone has a single count. The chain recombines TRBV6-1 with TRBJ1-3, with TRBD1 matching over 9 bases. From germline, CDR1 is MNHNS and CDR2 SASEGT. The CDR3 runs to 16 residues. With V trimmed by 4 bases and J by 2 bases, 6 bases remained unmatched. CDR3 loop: CASSGKTGGAGNTIYF. The CDR3 DNA reads as TGTGCCAGCAGTGGTAAAACAGGGGGCGCTGGAAACACCATATATTTT.

V usage is TRBV18 and J usage is TRBJ1-6; D is ambiguous. CDR1 and CDR2 from the germline V gene are KGHSH and LQKENI. V lost 0 bases to trimming and J lost 10 bases, with 13 bases between them. The CDR3 runs to 15 residues. Here the CDR3 DNA reads TGTGCCAGCTCACCACCACTCGGGGATGGATCACCCCTCCACTTT. It translates to CASSPPLGDGSPLHF.

This clone has just a few counts. The chain has TRBV6-4 and TRBJ2-2; D might be TRBD2 (6 bases). The CDR3 runs 13 residues. V was pared by 6 bases and J by 6 bases, with 11 bases between. The V gene's germline CDR1 is MRHNA and CDR2 SNTAGT. In DNA, the CDR3 is TGTGCCAGCAGGCGGGATGAGGCCGGGGAGCTGTTTTTT. It codes for CASRRDEAGELFF.

This chain links TRBV5-8 with TRBJ1-4; weak D call: TRBD1 (6 bases). The germline V gene encodes CDR1 SGHTS and CDR2 YDEGEE. V shed 2 bases and J shed 5 bases, with 13 bases lying between them. The CDR3 length is 15 residues. CDR3 sequence (DNA): TGTGCCAGCAGCTTTAGTGCAGGGGAGAATGAAAAACTGTTTTTT. Protein sequence: CASSFSAGENEKLFF.

This clone was seen just once. V usage is TRBV19 and J usage is TRBJ2-3; TRBD1 agrees at 9 bases. The length of the CDR3 is 14 residues. The germline V gene has CDR1 LNHDA and CDR2 SQIVND (reference sequence). V shed 6 bases, J shed 2 bases, and the junction held 3 bases outside the gene matches. In DNA, the CDR3 is TGTGCCAGTAGCCGGGACAGGGCCACAGATACGCAGTATTTT. Translated: CASSRDRATDTQYF.

The J gene is TRBJ2-2, the V gene TRBV7-9; possible D gene TRBD2, 6 bases. Trimming shortened V by 1 base and J by 4 bases, and 7 bases separated the two germline ends. The CDR3 contains 14 residues. Germline values: CDR1 SEHNR, CDR2 FQNEAQ (reference sequence). CDR3 in DNA: TGTGCCAGCAGCTTAGGGGGACTCACCGGGGAGCTGTTTTTT. The encoded protein is CASSLGGLTGELFF. Full variable domain (missing parts from reference TRBV7-9 and TRBJ2-2): DTGVSQNPRHKITKRGQNVTFRCDPISEHNRLYWYRQTLGQGPEFLTYFQNEAQLEKSRLLSDRFSAERPKGSFSTLEIQRTEQGDSAMYLCASSLGGLTGELFFGEGSRLTVL.